This TCR beta chain was captured in a study of T-cell memory formation after mild COVID-19. Study in general: Largely, TCR clusters stayed within a single donor.

Comment on this clonotype: The antigen is unknown.

The CDR3 length is 13 residues. V lost 3 bases and J lost 3, with 9 bases in between. Looked up from germline, CDR1 is SEHNR and CDR2 is FQNEAQ (reference sequence). MiXCR, applied by TCRdb to the 5' RACE reads, yields one record per CDR3 protein. The sample lists approximately 350,000 distinct CDR3 sequences, around 30% occurring once. Study outcomes and limitations: Later expanders leaned toward CD4+, whereas clones contracting from day 15 to 85 were balanced CD4/CD8. There were some responding clones in pre-infection memory, which suggested that cross-reactive memory had joined.

Material for sequencing was PBMCs or a T cell subset sorted from them (not recorded which). The TCR originated in an adult woman who had mild COVID-19 (a few samples of this study predate the infection). Cell type and time point are not known. The chain recombines TRBV7-9 with TRBJ2-7; D unresolved. CDR3 sequence: CASSLSALYEQYF. CDR3 in DNA: TGTGCCAGCAGCTTGTCTGCGCTCTACGAGCAGTACTTC.